Given below is one TCR beta chain in context. Its antigen specificity is not known. No base-level quality is on record; no much larger clone is a single base apart. This entry comes from a study of lymphopenia after photon versus proton radiotherapy (dated by TCRdb to the late 2010s). A note on the overall study: The study compared the immunological effects of photon versus proton radiation therapy in patients with gastrointestinal tumors who developed high-grade lymphopenia. The cohort comprised roughly 20 patients with gastrointestinal tumors who received either photon or proton therapy and then developed lymphopenia. The study aimed to characterize how the two radiation modalities differ in their impact on the immune system. Points the paper makes about the study in general: During treatment, patients who received proton therapy stayed relatively stable, whereas patients who received photon therapy lost naive T cells and TCR diversity and gained effector/memory populations. After the lymphocyte count nadir, photon-treated repertoires showed oligoclonal expansion, especially of CD8+ Temra cells, which drove the drop in diversity. Across the cohort, a larger post-nadir drop in TCR diversity was inversely correlated with overall survival time among patients who died. The survival association was assessed only in patients who died, and better survival with proton therapy was presented by the authors as a possibility rather than a demonstrated result.

CDR1 and CDR2 were assigned from the germline V gene as MNHEY and SVGAGI. V and J lose 6 bases and 0 bases, and a span of 8 bases separates them. The CDR3 has 13 amino acids, counting the end cysteine and phenylalanine. Only CDR3 DNA is held: 39 bases, read in frame from base 1. Receptor libraries were prepared by the immunoSEQ multiplex PCR assay. Deep sequencing of rearranged TCR beta loci, alongside multiparametric flow cytometry, was used to profile T cell repertoires. TCRdb retrieved this table from immuneACCESS and kept in-frame rearrangements only. Not all clones are present; in checked studies, unresolved V genes account for under half, and no reason is known for the remainder. The sample data list around 64,000 clones, and approximately 90% of these were observed just once. The biggest ten clones account for 13% of the sample.

The receptor comes from an elderly man with esophageal cancer. The input for sequencing was peripheral blood, taken from a patient treated with proton-based radiotherapy. Recombination linked TRBV6-5 to TRBJ1-2; a confident D gene designation cannot be given. The CDR3 loop reads CASSPTPNYGYTF. The DNA is as follows: TGTGCCAGCAGCCCGACCCCTAACTATGGCTACACCTTC.